Listed below are T cell receptor beta chains from one sample, sequenced in a study of cytomegalovirus exposure and HLA in healthy donors. Produced via immunoSEQ multiplex PCR; TCRdb's table is partial and in-frame only. The sample contains 78,000 or so clones, about 96% of which appear only once. Material: PBMCs. The source of these receptors is a man younger than 35 in good health and CMV-seropositive. The CDR3 runs from the conserved cysteine through the conserved F or W. The D gene is left open where the match is weak. Clone size appears in some rows only: once, few, many, or a class for an expanded clone.

D,length,size,J,V,CDR3,DNA
-,13,-,TRBJ2-2,TRBV2,CATESPGAGELFF,TGTGCCACCGAAAGTCCGGGGGCCGGGGAGCTGTTTTTT
-,15,-,TRBJ2-6,TRBV28,CAIQGGGAGANVLTF,TGTGCCATCCAGGGGGGTGGGGCTGGGGCCAACGTCCTGACTTTC
-,15,few,TRBJ1-2,TRBV6-5,CASSYSLGARGGYTF,TGTGCCAGCAGTTACTCTCTAGGGGCCCGTGGTGGCTACACCTTC
TRBD1,14,-,TRBJ2-3,TRBV29-1,CSVYLQGATDTQYF,TGCAGCGTTTACCTTCAGGGGGCTACAGATACGCAGTATTTT
TRBD2,15,-,TRBJ2-1,TRBV9,CASSVTGTIYNEQFF,TGTGCCAGCAGCGTGACCGGGACTATCTACAATGAGCAGTTCTTC
-,12,once,TRBJ2-7,TRBV30,CAWNGGIHEQYF,TGTGCCTGGAACGGAGGGATCCACGAGCAGTACTTC
-,13,-,TRBJ1-1,TRBV7-9,CASSLAGNTEAFF,TGTGCCAGCAGCTTGGCGGGGAACACTGAAGCTTTCTTT
TRBD2,18,-,TRBJ2-3,TRBV5-4,CASSLGTSGPLSTDTQYF,TGTGCCAGCAGCCTCGGGACTAGCGGGCCCCTGAGCACAGATACGCAGTATTTT
TRBD1,14,-,TRBJ1-3,TRBV9,CASSPRTGPGTIYF,TGTGCCAGCAGCCCACGGACAGGCCCAGGGACCATATATTTT
-,16,-,TRBJ1-1,TRBV7-6,CASSPRGGSMNTEAFF,TGTGCCAGCAGCCCTAGAGGAGGCAGCATGAACACTGAAGCTTTCTTT
-,9,-,TRBJ2-7,TRBV20-1,CSASWSRYF,TGCAGTGCTAGTTGGAGTAGGTACTTC
TRBD1,15,-,TRBJ1-5,TRBV5-1,CASSTGTGGNQPQHF,TGCGCCAGCAGCACGGGGACAGGGGGAAATCAGCCCCAGCATTTT
-,14,-,TRBJ1-2,TRBV30,CAWSVGSGTYGYTF,TGTGCCTGGAGTGTCGGCAGCGGAACCTATGGCTACACCTTC
-,16,-,TRBJ2-2,TRBV21-1,CASSKVAGADTGELFF,TGTGCCAGCAGCAAAGTGGCAGGGGCGGACACCGGGGAGCTGTTTTTT
-,16,-,TRBJ2-1,TRBV2,CASSSSTAGDRGQQFF,TGTGCCAGCAGTTCATCAACCGCGGGAGACAGGGGACAGCAGTTCTTC
TRBD1,14,-,TRBJ1-2,TRBV27,CASGYLGQKDGYTF,TGTGCCAGCGGGTACTTGGGACAGAAGGATGGCTACACCTTC
TRBD2,16,-,TRBJ2-1,TRBV9,CASSVEILRLADEQFF,TGTGCCAGCAGCGTAGAAATATTGAGACTAGCTGATGAGCAGTTCTTC
TRBD2,17,once,TRBJ2-1,TRBV28,CASSPKRLAGGRNEQFF,TGTGCCAGCAGTCCTAAAAGACTAGCGGGGGGACGGAATGAGCAGTTCTTC
TRBD2,17,-,TRBJ2-7,TRBV10-1,CASSASSGSTNSYEQYF,TGCGCCAGCAGTGCATCTAGCGGTTCTACCAACTCCTACGAGCAGTACTTC
TRBD2,16,-,TRBJ2-5,TRBV4-1,CASSQGFLSGKETQYF,TGCGCCAGCAGCCAAGGATTTCTTAGCGGGAAAGAGACCCAGTACTTC
-,13,-,TRBJ1-2,TRBV25-1,CASSAGTRVGYTF,TGTGCCAGCAGCGCCGGGACACGGGTTGGCTACACCTTC
TRBD2,14,few,TRBJ2-1,TRBV11-3,CASSPPGLHNEQFF,TGTGCCAGCAGCCCACCGGGACTACACAATGAGCAGTTCTTC
TRBD2,17,-,TRBJ2-7,TRBV5-6,CASSRTGTSGSSYEQYF,TGTGCCAGCAGTCGGACAGGAACTAGCGGGAGCTCCTACGAGCAGTACTTC
-,14,-,TRBJ1-5,TRBV2,CASTGEGGNQPQHF,TGTGCCAGCACGGGAGAAGGAGGCAATCAGCCCCAGCATTTT